The rows below give T cell receptor beta chains drawn from one sample of a study of post-analysis software for immune sequencing data. TCRdb re-analysed the PCR reads in MiXCR, keeping a single row per CDR3 protein. The table has about 770,000 distinct CDR3 sequences, more than 45% seen once; the top ten hold 4.9%. The specimen sequenced was blood. All receptors come from a girl aged 5-17 years with multiple sclerosis. The CDR3 runs from the conserved cysteine through the conserved F or W. D genes are given only for firm matches. Rows may omit the clone size; those that give it use once, few, many or a size class.

size	D	V	J	CDR3	DNA
.	.	TRBV15	TRBJ2-4	CATSRGGSRDIQYF	TGTGCCACCAGCAGAGGTGGGTCGCGGGACATTCAGTACTTC
few	.	TRBV29-1	TRBJ2-5	CSVDLGGETQYF	TGCAGCGTTGACCTAGGAGGAGAGACCCAGTACTTC
.	.	TRBV29-1	TRBJ2-3	CSVDFSDNQDTQYF	TGCAGCGTTGATTTTTCGGATAACCAAGATACGCAGTATTTT
.	.	TRBV7-6	TRBJ2-1	CASSFREGGYNEQFF	TGTGCCAGCAGCTTTCGTGAGGGGGGTTATAATGAGCAGTTCTTC
few	.	TRBV10-3	TRBJ1-2	CAISESREGTYGYTF	TGTGCCATCAGTGAGTCCAGGGAGGGGACCTATGGCTACACCTTC
few	.	TRBV7-9	TRBJ2-7	CASSYGRELDEQYF	TGTGCCAGCAGCTATGGCCGGGAGCTGGACGAGCAGTACTTC
.	TRBD1	TRBV29-1	TRBJ2-4	CSVGGEDRVAKNIQYF	TGCAGCGTTGGGGGGGAGGACAGGGTGGCCAAAAACATTCAGTACTTC
.	TRBD1	TRBV12-3/TRBV12-4	TRBJ2-5	CASSFNRGAQETQYF	TGTGCCAGCAGTTTCAACAGGGGAGCGCAAGAGACCCAGTACTTC
few	.	TRBV7-2	TRBJ2-3	CASRAGVAQYF	TGTGCCAGCAGGGCAGGGGTTGCGCAGTATTTT
.	TRBD1	TRBV5-1	TRBJ1-2	CASSPNTGGGYGYTF	TGCGCCAGCAGTCCGAATACAGGGGGCGGCTATGGCTACACCTTC